A single sample gave rise to the 26 T cell receptor beta chains below, sequenced in a study of T cells in localized non-small cell lung cancer. Method: immunoSEQ multiplex PCR; TCRdb's copy keeps in-frame clones and lacks some. The sample yields about 33,000 clones, roughly nine tenths seen once. Sequences were derived from PBMCs, sampled before any cancer treatment. All receptors derive from a man aged 40 to 70 with stage II lung adenocarcinoma.

The chain recombines TRBV30 with TRBJ1-2; maybe TRBD1 (6 bases). The CDR3 totals 12 residues. With 0 bases removed from V and 6 bases from J, the gap between germline ends came to 8 bases. Germline loops: CDR1 GTSNPN, CDR2 SVGIG (reference sequence). The CDR3 region is CAWSVQGNGYTF. As DNA, the CDR3 is TGTGCCTGGAGTGTACAGGGTAATGGCTACACCTTC.

The chain carries TRBV5-1 and TRBJ2-1; no clear D gene. Germline V lookup: CDR1 SGHRS, CDR2 YFSETQ. This CDR3 comprises 12 residues. Trimming removed 0 bases from V and 7 bases from J, with 5 bases in between. CDR3 amino acids: CASSLDGNEQFF. CDR3 DNA sequence: TGCGCCAGCAGCTTGGATGGGAATGAGCAGTTCTTC. Complete variable domain (other parts from reference TRBV5-1 and TRBJ2-1): KAGVTQTPRYLIKTRGQQVTLSCSPISGHRSVSWYQQTPGQGLQFLFEYFSETQRNKGNFPGRFSGRQFSNSRSEMNVSTLELGDSALYLCASSLDGNEQFFGPGTRLTVL.

This chain joins TRBV10-2 and TRBJ2-3, with 10 bases identical to TRBD2. The trim removed 5 bases at V and 2 bases at J, leaving 4 bases unmatched. Per the germline V gene, CDR1 is WSHSY and CDR2 is SAAADI. The CDR3 contains 15 residues. The CDR3 region has the DNA TGCGCCAGCAGTCTAGCGGGAGTGAACACAGATACGCAGTATTTT. Residues: CASSLAGVNTDTQYF.

This clone occurred once. The chain combines TRBV11-1 with TRBJ2-7; TRBD1 matches 7 bases. J was trimmed by 0 bases and V by 1 base; bases with no gene match: 6. The CDR3 length is 16 residues. Germline-derived CDR1 and CDR2 are SGHAT and FQDESV (reference sequence). The CDR3 spells CASSLVVGGASYEQYF. The CDR3 bases are TGTGCCAGCAGCTTAGTTGTAGGGGGCGCCTCCTACGAGCAGTACTTC.

J is TRBJ1-1 and V is TRBV11-3; D is perhaps TRBD1 (5 bases). The CDR3 totals 13 residues. V was cut by 3 bases and J by 3 bases, with 8 bases left in between. Germline CDR1 SGHNT, CDR2 YENEEA. The CDR3 region has the DNA TGTGCCAGCAGCTTGGGGGGGGACACTGAAGCTTTCTTT. Its translation: CASSLGGDTEAFF.

The gene calls are TRBV5-8 and TRBJ2-5; TRBD2 is a possible D gene (6 bases). This CDR3 comprises 16 residues. Trimming left V 0 bases short and J 2 bases short, with 14 bases between. Germline V gene lookup returns CDR1 SGHTS and CDR2 YDEGEE. CDR3 DNA: TGTGCCAGCAGCTTGGCGGGAGCAGAGAGGCAAGAGACCCAGTACTTC. Its translation: CASSLAGAERQETQYF.

This clone was seen just once. CDR3 bases: TGTGCCAGCAGCGAGGGGCATCCATCCTACGAGCAGTACTTC. It is translated as CASSEGHPSYEQYF. The rearrangement links TRBV13 to TRBJ2-7; D is tentatively TRBD1 or TRBD2 (5 bases each). V dropped 5 bases and J dropped 1 base, with 12 bases sitting between them. CDR1 is PRHDT, CDR2 FYEKMQ, per germline (reference sequence). The CDR3 has 14 amino acids.

This clone was found once. The CDR3 here is CASSQGRYEQFF. The CDR3 DNA follows: TGTGCCAGCAGCCAAGGGCGGTATGAGCAGTTCTTC. The J gene is TRBJ2-1, the V gene TRBV14; no clear D. V lost 1 base, J lost 8 bases, and 6 bases lay in between. The CDR3 consists of 12 residues. Germline-derived CDR1 and CDR2 are SGHDN and FVKESK.

This clone was detected once. This CDR3 reads CSAREGYEQYF. The CDR3 DNA reads TGCAGTGCTAGAGAGGGCTACGAGCAGTACTTC. V is TRBV20-1 and J is TRBJ2-7; no reliable D call. Per the germline V gene, CDR1 is DFQATT and CDR2 is SNEGSKA (reference sequence). CDR3 length equals 11 residues. V was cut by 0 bases and J by 3 bases, with 3 bases left in between.

The J gene is TRBJ2-7, the V gene TRBV28; D is perhaps TRBD2 (5 bases). This CDR3 comprises 15 residues. V gave up 3 bases and J gave up 3 bases, with 15 bases separating them. The germline V gene has CDR1 MDHEN and CDR2 SYDVKM. The CDR3 bases are TGTGCCAGCAGTTTTAACCCCGGGATGAACTACGAGCAGTACTTC. Translating it yields CASSFNPGMNYEQYF.

Note on this clone: Relative to the germline gene, one junction end is altered; a read error may explain this. J is TRBJ2-2 and V is TRBV2; the match to TRBD1 covers 11 bases. This CDR3 has 17 residues. Per germline, CDR1 SNHLY and CDR2 FYNNEI. CDR3 sequence reads: CASSEGQGARNPGELFF. As DNA, the CDR3 is TGTGCCAGCAGCGAAGGACAGGGGGCGCGAAATCCCGGGGAGCTGTTTTTT.

The gene calls are TRBV2 and TRBJ1-3, with 9 bases that match TRBD1. CDR1 is SNHLY and CDR2 is FYNNEI in the germline V gene. Trimming took 10 bases from V and 5 from J; bases not matched to a gene: 6. The CDR3 sequence is 13 residues long. For the CDR3, the DNA is TGTGCCACCGAGGACAGGGGTAGAAACACCATATATTTT. Translating it yields CATEDRGRNTIYF.

The chain is built from TRBV5-6 and TRBJ1-3; D ambiguous. Germline V gene lookup returns CDR1 SGHDT and CDR2 YYEEEE. This CDR3 contains 17 residues. V lost 1 base and J 0 bases, leaving 14 bases between the germline ends. CDR3 DNA sequence: TGTGCCAGCAGCTTGTCGGCAGAGCCGTCCTCTGGAAACACCATATATTTT. Its translation is CASSLSAEPSSGNTIYF.

This chain joins TRBV4-2 and TRBJ2-2; maybe TRBD2 (7 bases). CDR1 LGHNA and CDR2 YNFKEQ come from the germline V gene. V was trimmed by 0 bases and J by 4 bases, leaving 12 bases between them. The CDR3 has 16 amino acids. This CDR3 is CASSQEKGGPTGELFF. The CDR3 region has the DNA TGTGCCAGCAGCCAAGAAAAGGGGGGGCCCACCGGGGAGCTGTTTTTT.

The rearrangement joins TRBV7-9 to TRBJ2-7; D unclear. The CDR3 contains 12 residues. With 4 bases removed from V and 6 bases from J, the gap between germline ends came to 10 bases. CDR1 and CDR2 (germline): SEHNR, FQNEAQ (reference sequence). The chain's CDR3 is CASSSVAAEQYF. The CDR3 nucleotides are TGTGCCAGCAGCTCAGTCGCTGCCGAGCAGTACTTC.

V gene TRBV6-1 combines with J gene TRBJ1-2; 7 nucleotides agree with TRBD1. The CDR3 consists of 13 residues. After removal of 7 bases from V and 4 bases from J, the junction contained 6 bases not matched to a gene. Germline V CDR1 and CDR2: MNHNS, SASEGT. CDR3 nucleotides: TGTGCCAGCACGAGGGGGCATGTCTATGGCTACACCTTC. This encodes CASTRGHVYGYTF.

The table lists this clone with a count of one. V and J are TRBV6-4 and TRBJ1-2, with D uncertain. CDR1 and CDR2 (germline): MRHNA, SNTAGT. The ends were cut back, 10 bases at V and 5 bases at J, with 26 bases in the middle. The CDR3 is made up of 16 amino acids. CDR3 nucleotide sequence: TGTGCCACCCGACCTGATATCCTGAGGAGAATTTATGGCTACACCTTC. This codes for CATRPDILRRIYGYTF.

The chain recombines TRBV15 with TRBJ2-7, with D tentatively TRBD1 (5 bases). Trimming removed 0 bases at V and 2 bases at J, with 8 bases between. From germline, CDR1 is LNHNV and CDR2 YYDKDF (reference sequence). The CDR3 has 14 amino acids. Here the CDR3 DNA reads TGTGCCACCAGCAGAGAGGACACCCCCTACGAGCAGTACTTC. This translates into CATSREDTPYEQYF.

This chain links TRBV6-1 with TRBJ2-2; D is undetermined. V lost 6 bases and J 5 bases, leaving 7 bases between the germline ends. This CDR3 has 12 residues. Looked up from germline, CDR1 is MNHNS and CDR2 is SASEGT. The CDR3 coding sequence is TGTGCCAGCAGCTTCGGGACCGGGGAGCTGTTTTTT. Amino acid sequence: CASSFGTGELFF.

This clone was counted a few times. The chain recombines TRBV19 with TRBJ2-2; TRBD1 aligns across 10 bases. CDR3 length equals 14 residues. Losses at the gene ends were 9 bases for V and 2 bases for J; bases not matched to a gene: 3. Looked up from germline, CDR1 is LNHDA and CDR2 is SQIVND (reference sequence). CDR3 loop: CASRDRGNTGELFF. The CDR3 nucleotides are TGTGCCAGCCGGGACAGGGGTAACACCGGGGAGCTGTTTTTT.

The V and J genes are TRBV6-7 and TRBJ2-5, with D perhaps TRBD2 (5 bases). TRBV6-7 is marked as an open reading frame, function uncertain. V lost 11 bases, J lost 0 bases, and 10 bases lay in between. The length of the CDR3 is 12 residues. The CDR3: CAALEDQETQYF. CDR3 in DNA: TGTGCCGCCCTGGAGGACCAAGAGACCCAGTACTTC.

The gene calls are TRBV25-1 and TRBJ1-4, with 7 bases aligning to TRBD1. This CDR3 region has 14 residues. V lost 4 bases, J lost 4 bases, and 3 bases stayed unmatched. Germline V gives CDR1 MGHDK, CDR2 SYGVNS. CDR3 residues: CASSAGQVNEKLFF. CDR3 nucleotide sequence: TGTGCCAGCAGTGCAGGACAGGTTAATGAAAAACTGTTTTTT.

The chain combines TRBV27 with TRBJ2-3, with D unresolved. Germline V gene lookup returns CDR1 MNHEY and CDR2 SMNVEV (reference sequence). The CDR3 extends over 14 amino acids. Trimming shortened V by 3 bases and J by 0 bases, and 7 bases separated the two germline ends. CDR3 amino acids: CASSFSRSTDTQYF. Here the CDR3 DNA reads TGTGCCAGCAGTTTTTCGCGAAGCACAGATACGCAGTATTTT.

This chain uses TRBV7-2 with TRBJ1-2; D might be TRBD1 (6 bases). V was shortened by 1 base and J by 8 bases, with 17 bases between the two germline ends. This CDR3 region has 15 residues. CDR1 and CDR2 from the germline V gene are SGHTA and FQGNSA. The CDR3 DNA reads as TGTGCCAGCAGCTTAGTCGTCGGGGGCGCTGGAGGCTACACCTTC. This translates into CASSLVVGGAGGYTF.

This sequence joins TRBV19 and TRBJ2-5, with TRBD2 as a possible D gene (5 bases). The V gene lost 9 bases and the J gene lost 2 bases, with 19 bases spanning the gap. Germline V gene data show CDR1 as LNHDA and CDR2 as SQIVND (reference sequence). The CDR3 extends over 15 amino acids. Here the CDR3 DNA reads TGTGCCAGCAGGCCGGGGTTAGGGTCGCAAGAGACCCAGTACTTC. Translated: CASRPGLGSQETQYF. Filled out from reference TRBV19 and TRBJ2-5, the complete variable domain reads DGGITQSPKYLFRKEGQNVTLSCEQNLNHDAMYWYRQDPGQGLRLIYYSQIVNDFQKGDIAEGYSVSREKKESFPLTVTSAQKNPTAFYLCASRPGLGSQETQYFGPGTRLLVL.

The sample holds one count of this clone. The chain is built from TRBV28 and TRBJ1-1; D remains ambiguous. Trimming pared 8 bases from V and 3 bases from J, leaving 19 bases between. Germline CDR1 MDHEN, CDR2 SYDVKM. This CDR3 region has 15 residues. CDR3 in amino acids: CASGSLRRSHTEAFF. The DNA for the CDR3 is TGTGCCAGCGGTTCCCTACGGCGGAGTCACACTGAAGCTTTCTTT. The whole variable domain, remainder taken from reference TRBV28 and TRBJ1-1, is DVKVTQSSRYLVKRTGEKVFLECVQDMDHENMFWYRQDPGLGLRLIYFSYDVKMKEKGDIPEGYSVSREKKERFSLILESASTNQTSMYLCASGSLRRSHTEAFFGQGTRLTVV.